These 4 T cell receptor beta chains were all obtained from the same sample, sequenced in a study of somatic mutations in cytotoxic T cells in rheumatoid arthritis. Produced via immunoSEQ multiplex PCR; TCRdb's table is partial and in-frame only. The data show 13,000 to 15,000 clones, with 70% to 80% seen just once and approximately 29% held by the top ten. Sequences were obtained from CD8+ T cells sorted from blood. These receptors were collected from an adult with rheumatoid arthritis.

The chain carries TRBV21-1 and TRBJ2-5. TRBV21-1 is flagged as a pseudogene. The CDR3 spans 15 residues. The CDR3 protein is CASSKFWARRETQYF. As DNA, the CDR3 is TGTGCCAGCAGCAAATTTTGGGCTAGACGAGAGACCCAGTACTTC.

J is TRBJ2-7 and V is TRBV11-2, with 10 bases aligning to TRBD2. Germline trimming cut 5 bases from V and 0 bases from J; bases unmatched to any gene: 10. This CDR3 has 17 residues. Looked up from germline, CDR1 is SGHAT and CDR2 is FQNNGV. CDR3 sequence (DNA): TGTGCCAGCAGCCCGAGGAGGACTAGCGGAAGCTCCTACGAGCAGTACTTC. Residues: CASSPRRTSGSSYEQYF.

This chain joins TRBV27 and TRBJ1-1; 9 bases match TRBD1. The ends lost 3 bases at V and 12 bases at J; junction bases unmatched: 2. Germline values: CDR1 MNHEY, CDR2 SMNVEV (reference sequence). This CDR3 spans 11 amino acids. CDR3: CASSLGQGTFF. As DNA, the CDR3 is TGTGCCAGCAGTTTGGGACAGGGCACTTTCTTT.

The V and J genes are TRBV7-9 and TRBJ2-2, with unresolved D. This CDR3 has 18 residues. Germline V gene lookup returns CDR1 SEHNR and CDR2 FQNEAQ (reference sequence). V was pared by 2 bases and J by 0 bases, with 16 bases between. DNA of the CDR3: TGTGCCAGCAGCTTACGGATGGCGGTACCCACGAACACCGGGGAGCTGTTTTTT. Translated, it gives CASSLRMAVPTNTGELFF.